The present TCR beta chain was sequenced within a study of identifying expanded T cells in peripheral blood (dated by TCRdb to the late 2010s). Background on the whole study: Technical replicates were generated by sequencing separate aliquots of the same genomic DNA pool, with four replicates compared pairwise. Summary of the overall study and its limitations: It was expected by the authors that biological variance in healthy repertoires might increase further over much longer intervals, such as months to years. Around 1.3 differentially abundant clones were flagged by the binomial model between technical replicates, whereas about 16 and 20 were flagged over approximately two weeks and four weeks, respectively. Across all healthy donors, variance in clone template counts between two-week samples was found to increase significantly with total template count. The beta-binomial model significantly reduced the number of clones called differentially abundant and the false-positive rate across all healthy-donor time intervals.

V is reduced by 5 bases and J by 5 bases, leaving a spacing of 12 bases between them. For CDR1 and CDR2, the germline V gene (reference sequence) lists SEHNR and FQNEAQ. From the cysteine through the phenylalanine, the CDR3 covers 13 amino acids. CDR3 DNA is the only sequence kept; it has 39 bases, read in frame from the first base. TCRbeta CDR3 regions were profiled by bias-controlled multiplex PCR amplification of genomic DNA with the immunoSEQ Assay. Regarding the original processing steps: The absolute abundance of each unique TCRbeta CDR3 region was quantified after sequences were collapsed and filtered. Differential abundance was tested with two models: a binomial (Fisher-equivalent) model and a beta-binomial model that adds time-dependent variance fitted from healthy donors. Clones with fewer than 5 combined templates were excluded, and clones with Benjamini-Hochberg FDR below 0.01 were called differentially abundant. Beta-binomial variance was modeled as a function of total template count across the two samples using the form v = (b*log(k)+a)^2. TCRdb limited this immuneACCESS table to in-frame rearrangements with V and J called. A share of clones is missing; checked studies link under half to unresolved V genes, and the rest is unexplained. D and trimming were read from the DNA, whereas the V and J calls and clone size are those reported in that table. The sample profile shows about 100,000 clones; around nine tenths of them were found once. About a sixth of the sample is held by the ten biggest clonotypes.

Note on this clone: This clone's antigen is unknown. Base qualities are not recorded, but no much larger clone differs from it by a single base.

No immune events such as infections were documented for the healthy donors during the collection period. Healthy-donor blood repertoires served as a training cohort to calibrate time-dependent variance in a beta-binomial model of T-cell clone differential abundance. The training cohort was composed of roughly 10 healthy donors, 3 female and 7 male. On average the donors were 43 years old, and their ages spanned roughly 25 to 70 years. Obtained from a commercial supplier, whole blood was collected from each healthy donor at three time points set around two weeks apart. For immunosequencing, genomic DNA was extracted from unsorted whole blood.

The chain is made from TRBV7-9 and TRBJ1-1, with the D gene call left open. The sequenced sample was blood. This TCR was sampled from a person aged 18 to 75 in good health. The CDR3 reads as follows: CASSPDPGTEAFF. The sequenced DNA: TGTGCCAGCAGCCCGGACCCGGGGACTGAAGCTTTCTTT.